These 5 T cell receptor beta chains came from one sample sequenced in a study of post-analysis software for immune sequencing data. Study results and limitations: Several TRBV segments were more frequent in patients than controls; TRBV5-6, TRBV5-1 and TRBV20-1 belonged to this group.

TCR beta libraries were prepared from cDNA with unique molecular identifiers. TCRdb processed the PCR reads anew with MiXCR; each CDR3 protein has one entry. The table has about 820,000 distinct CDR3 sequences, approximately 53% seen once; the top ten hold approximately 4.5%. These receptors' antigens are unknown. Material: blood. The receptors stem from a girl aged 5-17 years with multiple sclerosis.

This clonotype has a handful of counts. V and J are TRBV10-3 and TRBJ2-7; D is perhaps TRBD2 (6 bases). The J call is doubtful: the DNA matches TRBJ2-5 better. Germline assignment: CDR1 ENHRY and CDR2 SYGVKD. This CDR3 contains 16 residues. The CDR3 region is CAISDHPEGIGETQYF. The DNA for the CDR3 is TGTGCCATCAGTGATCATCCGGAGGGGATCGGTGAGACCCAGTACTTC.

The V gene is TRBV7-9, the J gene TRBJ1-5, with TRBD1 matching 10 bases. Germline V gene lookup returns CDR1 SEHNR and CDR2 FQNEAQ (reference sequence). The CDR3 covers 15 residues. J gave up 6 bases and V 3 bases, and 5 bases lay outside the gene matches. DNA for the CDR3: TGTGCCAGCAGCTTGACGGGGACAGGGGTTCAGCCCCAGCATTTT. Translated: CASSLTGTGVQPQHF.

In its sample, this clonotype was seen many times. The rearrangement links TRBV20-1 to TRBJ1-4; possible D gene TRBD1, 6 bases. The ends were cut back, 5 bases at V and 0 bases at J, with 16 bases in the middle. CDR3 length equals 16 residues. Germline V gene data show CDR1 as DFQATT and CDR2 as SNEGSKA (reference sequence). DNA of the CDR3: TGCAGTGCTCGCCGGAGGGGGTCCGCAACTAATGAAAAACTGTTTTTT. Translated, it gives CSARRRGSATNEKLFF.

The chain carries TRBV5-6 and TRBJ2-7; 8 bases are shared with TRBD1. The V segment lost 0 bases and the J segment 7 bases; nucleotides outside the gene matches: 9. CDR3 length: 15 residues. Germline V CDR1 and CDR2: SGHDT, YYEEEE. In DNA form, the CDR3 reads TGTGCCAGCAGCTTGGTCAGGGGGCAACGTTGGGAGCAGTACTTC. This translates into CASSLVRGQRWEQYF.

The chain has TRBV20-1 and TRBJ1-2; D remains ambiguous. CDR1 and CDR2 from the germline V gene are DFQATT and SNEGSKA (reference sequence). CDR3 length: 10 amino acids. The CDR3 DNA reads TGCAGCGCTGGCCGCAGCGGCTACACCTTC. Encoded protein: CSAGRSGYTF.